A single sample is the source of the 12 T cell receptor beta chains below, sequenced in a study of blood T cell repertoires in COVID-19. Produced via immunoSEQ multiplex PCR; TCRdb's table is partial and in-frame only. The sample lists 200,000 to 250,000 clones; 75% to 85% were seen once. Sequenced: peripheral blood. Every receptor here comes from a woman aged 70 to 79 with COVID-19, enrolled during active disease.

The rearrangement links TRBV5-1 to TRBJ1-6; 8 nucleotides line up with TRBD1. V trimming: 1 base; J trimming: 9 bases; junction bases outside the gene matches: 9. The CDR3 is 16 residues long. The germline V gene encodes CDR1 SGHRS and CDR2 YFSETQ. CDR3 region: CASSLNGQGKGSPLHF. In DNA, the CDR3 is TGCGCCAGCAGCTTGAATGGACAGGGTAAAGGTTCACCCCTCCACTTT.

The chain recombines TRBV2 with TRBJ1-5; tentatively, D is TRBD1 (6 bases). The germline V gene has CDR1 SNHLY and CDR2 FYNNEI. The CDR3 length is 15 residues. V was cut by 6 bases and J by 0 bases, with 12 bases left in between. The CDR3 bases are TGTGCCAGCAGGGTCGGACAGAATAGCAATCAGCCCCAGCATTTT. This encodes CASRVGQNSNQPQHF.

The J gene is TRBJ2-5, the V gene TRBV5-6; TRBD2 aligns across 15 bases. CDR1 SGHDT and CDR2 YYEEEE come from the germline V gene. Germline trimming cut 4 bases from V and 5 bases from J; bases unmatched to any gene: 12. The CDR3 runs 18 residues. CDR3 loop: CASSLRTGTSGRRETQYF. As DNA, the CDR3 is TGTGCCAGCAGCCTAAGAACCGGGACTAGCGGGAGGAGGGAGACCCAGTACTTC.

This clone was observed a single time. The chain is built from TRBV4-2 and TRBJ2-1; TRBD2 aligns across 11 bases. The CDR3 is made up of 15 amino acids. Germline CDR1 reads LGHNA; CDR2 reads YNFKEQ. The trim removed 4 bases at V and 5 bases at J, leaving 4 bases unmatched. In nucleotides, the CDR3 is TGTGCCAGCAGCCGAGGGACTAGCGGCGACAATGAGCAGTTCTTC. Its translation is CASSRGTSGDNEQFF.

This chain uses TRBV7-2 with TRBJ2-5, with 10 bases matching TRBD1. Per germline, CDR1 SGHTA and CDR2 FQGNSA. This CDR3 is built from 15 residues. J lost 5 bases, V lost 5 bases, and 8 bases had no gene match. The CDR3 bases are TGTGCCAGCAGCCGGGGACAGGGGAATGGTGAGACCCAGTACTTC. Residues: CASSRGQGNGETQYF.

The chain couples TRBV19 to TRBJ2-7, with TRBD1 matching over 8 bases. The CDR3 has 14 residues. The ends lost 5 bases at V and 3 bases at J; junction bases unmatched: 6. Germline assignment: CDR1 LNHDA and CDR2 SQIVND (reference sequence). CDR3 sequence (DNA): TGTGCCAGTAGTGCAACGGACAGGGTCTACGAGCAGTACTTC. It encodes CASSATDRVYEQYF.

This chain uses TRBV19 with TRBJ1-1; no definite D call. The CDR3 consists of 13 residues. Looked up from germline, CDR1 is LNHDA and CDR2 is SQIVND (reference sequence). Trimming cost V 3 bases and J 5 bases, with 10 bases left between them. The CDR3 DNA follows: TGTGCCAGTAGTATCTTACCCGGGACTGAAGCTTTCTTT. It yields the protein CASSILPGTEAFF. Full variable domain (remainder filled in from reference TRBV19 and TRBJ1-1): DGGITQSPKYLFRKEGQNVTLSCEQNLNHDAMYWYRQDPGQGLRLIYYSQIVNDFQKGDIAEGYSVSREKKESFPLTVTSAQKNPTAFYLCASSILPGTEAFFGQGTRLTVV.

J is TRBJ2-1 and V is TRBV2, with 7 bases that match TRBD1. V dropped 8 bases and J dropped 7; count of bases not matched to a gene: 11. The CDR3 length is 14 residues. Germline V gene data show CDR1 as SNHLY and CDR2 as FYNNEI. CDR3 DNA: TGTGCCAGCGGGTCCCAGGGGGTGAGTAATGAGCAGTTCTTC. Encoded protein: CASGSQGVSNEQFF.

V is TRBV28 and J is TRBJ1-5; tentative D call: TRBD1 (5 bases). Germline CDR1 MDHEN, CDR2 SYDVKM. The CDR3 is made up of 16 amino acids. Trimming removed 7 bases from V and 7 bases from J, with 23 bases in between. CDR3 in DNA: TGTGCCAGCAACCTCCCCGACGGGGGAGGGTACCAGCCCCAGCATTTT. This encodes CASNLPDGGGYQPQHF.

CDR3 amino acids: CSVAGTNSYEQYF. CDR3 nucleotide sequence: TGCAGCGTCGCCGGGACTAACTCCTACGAGCAGTACTTC. The J gene is TRBJ2-7, the V gene TRBV29-1; 7 nucleotides line up with TRBD2. The J segment lost 0 bases and the V segment lost 6 bases, leaving 5 bases of the junction unmatched. The CDR3 is 13 residues long. CDR1 is SQVTM and CDR2 is ANQGSEA in the germline V gene.

The CDR3 protein is CASSSAGRHWDGYTF. For the CDR3, the DNA is TGTGCCAGCAGCTCGGCAGGTCGTCATTGGGATGGCTACACCTTC. The J gene is TRBJ1-2, the V gene TRBV5-6; D remains unclear. This CDR3 region has 15 residues. V lost 3 bases and J 6 bases, leaving 18 bases between the germline ends. Germline CDR1 SGHDT, CDR2 YYEEEE.

This clone has a single count. This chain uses TRBV6-5 with TRBJ1-5; tentatively, D is TRBD1 (6 bases). The CDR3 has 13 amino acids. Trimming left V 8 bases short and J 0 bases short, with 8 bases between. Germline V lookup: CDR1 MNHEY, CDR2 SVGAGI. The CDR3 loop is CASGQNSNQPQHF. DNA for the CDR3: TGTGCCAGCGGACAGAATAGCAATCAGCCCCAGCATTTT.